This TCR beta chain is drawn from a study of beta chain features in type 1 diabetes. The study's findings and limits: At VDJ recombination sites, type 1 diabetes patients had fewer insertions and more deleted nucleotides. Significant though moderate, a shortening of TCRB CDR3s appeared in all four CD4+ subsets of Type 1 diabetes patients. Any HLA-type effect on TCRB rearrangement remained unresolved here.

In the case of this clone: Its antigen is unidentified.

Expressed TCRB transcripts were sequenced because the entire RNA isolate underwent reverse transcription. Assay used: immunoSEQ multiplex PCR; TCRdb lists only in-frame clones, some missing. The table lists tens of thousands of clones, 50% to 55% of them singletons. The sequence was collected from a woman aged 40 to 50 with type 1 diabetes. Sequenced input: Tregs from blood.

The CDR3 here is CASGFSTDTQYF. The CDR3 nucleotides are TGTGCTAGTGGTTTCTCCACAGATACGCAGTATTTT. The V and J genes are TRBV12-5 and TRBJ2-3; D remains ambiguous. This CDR3 is built from 12 residues. Looked up from germline, CDR1 is LGHNT and CDR2 is FRNRAP. V dropped 3 bases and J dropped 2 bases, with 3 bases sitting between them.